The source of this T cell receptor (beta chain) is a study of blood T cell repertoires in COVID-19. Study in general: Material from acute and convalescent COVID-19 was sourced from the United States, Italy and Spain. T cells, B-cell-depleted T cells, or PBMCs supplied cDNA or gDNA.

This clone was recorded only once. This CDR3 is 13 amino acids long. V dropped 3 bases and J dropped 4 bases, with 9 bases sitting between them. From germline, CDR1 is MNHEY and CDR2 SMNVEV (reference sequence). Authors' processing steps: Amplification of reference gene primers was used by the study to estimate nucleated cell counts. Profiled with immunoSEQ multiplex PCR; TCRdb holds only in-frame clones, not every one. The DNA was the basis for D and trimming; V, J and clone size are from that table. The sample includes 110,000 to 150,000 clones, roughly 80% of them seen just once. The sequence was collected from a man between 45 and 60 years old with active or convalescent COVID-19. Sequencing was done on a sample of peripheral blood. The V and J genes are TRBV27 and TRBJ2-5; unclear D gene. The CDR3 region has the DNA TGTGCCAGCAGTTTTAGTAAAAGAGAGACCCAGTACTTC. Translated, it gives CASSFSKRETQYF.